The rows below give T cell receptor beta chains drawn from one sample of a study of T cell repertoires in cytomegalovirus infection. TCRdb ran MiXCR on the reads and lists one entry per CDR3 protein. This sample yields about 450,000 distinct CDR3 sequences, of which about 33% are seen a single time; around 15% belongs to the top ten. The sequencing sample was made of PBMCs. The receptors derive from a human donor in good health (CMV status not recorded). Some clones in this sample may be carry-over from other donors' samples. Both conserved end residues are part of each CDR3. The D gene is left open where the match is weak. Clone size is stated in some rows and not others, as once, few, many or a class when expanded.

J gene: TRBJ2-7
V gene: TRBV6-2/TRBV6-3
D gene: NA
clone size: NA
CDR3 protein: CASTLLRDGGPEQYF
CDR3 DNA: TGTGCCAGCACCTTACTCCGGGACGGCGGACCCGAGCAGTACTTC

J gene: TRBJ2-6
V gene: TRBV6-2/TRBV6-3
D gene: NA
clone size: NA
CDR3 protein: CASSPPMGSGANVLTF
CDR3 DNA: TGTGCCAGCAGTCCCCCAATGGGCTCCGGGGCCAACGTCCTGACTTTC

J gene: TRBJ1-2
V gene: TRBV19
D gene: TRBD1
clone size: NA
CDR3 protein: CASSTPTGPYGYTF
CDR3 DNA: TGTGCCAGTAGTACGCCGACAGGGCCGTATGGCTACACCTTC

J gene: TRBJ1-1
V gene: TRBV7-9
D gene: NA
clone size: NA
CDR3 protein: CDSSLGGGLNTEAFF
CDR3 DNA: TGTGACAGCAGCTTAGGCGGGGGGCTGAACACTGAAGCTTTCTTT

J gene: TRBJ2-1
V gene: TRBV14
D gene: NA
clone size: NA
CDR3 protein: CASSQVNEHFF
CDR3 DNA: TGTGCCAGCAGTCAAGTGAATGAGCATTTCTTC

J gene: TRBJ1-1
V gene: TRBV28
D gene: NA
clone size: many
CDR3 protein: CASSSTGGGAFF
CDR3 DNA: TGTGCCAGCAGTTCCACCGGAGGGGGAGCTTTCTTT

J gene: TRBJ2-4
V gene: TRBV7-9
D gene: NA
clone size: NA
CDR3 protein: CASSSTVGGDIQYF
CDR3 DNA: TGTGCCAGCAGCTCCACCGTGGGGGGCGACATTCAGTACTTC

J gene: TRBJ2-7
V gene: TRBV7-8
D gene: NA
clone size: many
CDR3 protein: CASSIDPDYEQYF
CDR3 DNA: TGTGCCAGCAGCATCGACCCGGACTACGAGCAGTACTTC

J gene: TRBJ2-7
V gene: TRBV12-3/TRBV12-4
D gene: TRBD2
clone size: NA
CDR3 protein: CASSLAAGEPYEQYF
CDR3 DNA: TGTGCCAGCAGTTTAGCAGCGGGGGAACCCTACGAGCAGTACTTC

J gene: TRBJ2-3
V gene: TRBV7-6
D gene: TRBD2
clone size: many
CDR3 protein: CASSLLAGGPDTQYF
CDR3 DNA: TGTGCCAGCAGCTTACTAGCGGGGGGGCCAGATACGCAGTATTTT

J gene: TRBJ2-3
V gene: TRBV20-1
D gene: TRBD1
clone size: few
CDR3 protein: CSATRTGRGTDTQYF
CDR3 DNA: TGCAGTGCTACCCGGACAGGCCGGGGCACAGATACGCAGTATTTT

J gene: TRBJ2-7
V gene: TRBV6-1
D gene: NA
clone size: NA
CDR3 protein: CASSPAYEHYF
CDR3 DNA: TGTGCCAGTAGCCCTGCCTACGAGCATTACTTC

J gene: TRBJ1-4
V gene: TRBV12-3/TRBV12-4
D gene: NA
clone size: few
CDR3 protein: CASSYVGEKLFF
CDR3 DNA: TGTGCCAGCAGTTACGTGGGGGAAAAACTGTTTTTT

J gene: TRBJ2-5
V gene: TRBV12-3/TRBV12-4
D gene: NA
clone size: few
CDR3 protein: CASSPGWGAQYF
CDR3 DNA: TGTGCCAGCAGTCCTGGCTGGGGGGCCCAGTACTTC

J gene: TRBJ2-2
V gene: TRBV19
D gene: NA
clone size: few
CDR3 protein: CASSIYTGELFF
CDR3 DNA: TGTGCCAGTAGTATTTACACCGGGGAGCTGTTTTTT

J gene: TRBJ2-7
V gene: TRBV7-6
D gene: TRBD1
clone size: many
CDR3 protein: CASSPTGSSGGPLYEQYF
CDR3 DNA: TGTGCCAGCAGCCCAACCGGTTCCTCAGGGGGCCCCTTGTACGAGCAGTACTTC

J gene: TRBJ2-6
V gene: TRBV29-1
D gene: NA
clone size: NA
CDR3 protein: CSVETGGANVLTF
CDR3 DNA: TGCAGCGTTGAGACAGGTGGGGCCAACGTCCTGACTTTC